The 8 T cell receptor beta chains below all came from one sample that was sequenced in a study of blood T cells in healthy people across ages. A J-beta primer mix and a sample-barcoded 5' primer were used in a second PCR of roughly 7 to 12 cycles. Each CDR3 protein gets one entry after TCRdb re-called the 5' RACE reads with MiXCR. Seen here are 1.5 million to 2 million distinct CDR3 sequences, 28% observed once, and the top ten hold 7.7%. The sample taken for sequencing was blood. These receptors were collected from a woman aged 25 to 45 in good health.

CDR3 sequence reads: CSVEKAQETNEKLFF. CDR3 coding DNA: TGCAGCGTTGAAAAGGCGCAGGAAACTAATGAAAAACTGTTTTTT. The chain uses TRBV29-1 and TRBJ1-4; D is uncertain. V dropped 2 bases and J dropped 1 base, with 11 bases sitting between them. This CDR3 has 15 residues. CDR1 SQVTM and CDR2 ANQGSEA come from the germline V gene.

In regard to this clonotype: At one of its ends the junction is not consistent with the germline gene, which may arise from a read error. The J gene is TRBJ2-7, the V gene TRBV20-1; possible D gene TRBD2, 5 bases. CDR1 and CDR2 from the germline V gene are DFQATT and SNEGSKA (reference sequence). The CDR3 length is 12 residues. The CDR3 sequence is CSASLTTDERYF. The CDR3 DNA reads TGCAGTGCTAGTTTGACTACCGACGAGCGGTACTTC.

Turning to this clonotype: The junction departs from germline at one end; a sequencing error may be responsible. This sequence joins TRBV24-1 and TRBJ2-5; 10 nucleotides match TRBD1. This CDR3 is 15 amino acids long. From germline, CDR1 is KGHDR and CDR2 SFDVKD. CDR3 sequence reads: CTTSDATGGRETQYF. The CDR3 coding sequence is TGTACCACCAGTGATGCGACAGGGGGCCGAGAGACCCAGTACTTC.

This clonotype has a handful of counts. This chain joins TRBV21-1 and TRBJ2-1; whether TRBD2, the table's D call, matches the DNA was not checked. TRBV21-1 is recorded as a pseudogene. The CDR3 totals 16 residues. For the CDR3, the DNA is TGTGCCAGCAGCAGTTCCACGGGGAGCGGGGACAATGAGCAGTTCTTC. The encoded protein is CASSSSTGSGDNEQFF.

The chain combines TRBV10-3 with TRBJ2-3; 9 bases line up with TRBD1. The CDR3 covers 14 residues. With 7 bases clipped from V and 2 bases from J, the junction kept 4 bases outside the gene matches. Per germline, CDR1 ENHRY and CDR2 SYGVKD. The CDR3 DNA sequence: TGTGCCATCAACAGGGGGCTTGACACAGATACGCAGTATTTT. As protein: CAINRGLDTDTQYF.

The chain couples TRBV15 to TRBJ2-7, with D possibly TRBD1 on 8 matching bases. Between the trimmed V and J ends, which lost 9 bases and 5 bases, there was a span of 23 bases. The germline CDR1 and CDR2 sequences are LNHNV and YYDKDF (reference sequence). This CDR3 has 15 residues. As DNA, the CDR3 is TGTGCCACTAGGGAGGGGCAGGGGGCAAAAGACGAGCAGTACTTC. Its translation: CATREGQGAKDEQYF.

CDR3 sequence: CASGRDRGRYTEAFF. The CDR3 nucleotides are TGCGCCAGCGGACGGGACAGGGGGCGTTACACTGAAGCTTTCTTT. V is TRBV5-1 and J is TRBJ1-1; TRBD1 matches at 12 bases. The junction had 7 bases not matched to a gene; V was cut back by 7 bases and J by 3 bases. CDR1 SGHRS and CDR2 YFSETQ come from the germline V gene. This CDR3 spans 15 amino acids.

V usage is TRBV20-1 and J usage is TRBJ2-1, with 8 bases aligning to TRBD2. Looked up from germline, CDR1 is DFQATT and CDR2 is SNEGSKA (reference sequence). The V and J ends lost 7 bases and 4 bases, in that order; junction bases with no gene match: 15. CDR3 length equals 16 residues. This CDR3 reads CSGIDSGTSAYNEQFF. CDR3 bases: TGCAGTGGAATAGACTCCGGGACTAGTGCTTACAATGAGCAGTTCTTC.